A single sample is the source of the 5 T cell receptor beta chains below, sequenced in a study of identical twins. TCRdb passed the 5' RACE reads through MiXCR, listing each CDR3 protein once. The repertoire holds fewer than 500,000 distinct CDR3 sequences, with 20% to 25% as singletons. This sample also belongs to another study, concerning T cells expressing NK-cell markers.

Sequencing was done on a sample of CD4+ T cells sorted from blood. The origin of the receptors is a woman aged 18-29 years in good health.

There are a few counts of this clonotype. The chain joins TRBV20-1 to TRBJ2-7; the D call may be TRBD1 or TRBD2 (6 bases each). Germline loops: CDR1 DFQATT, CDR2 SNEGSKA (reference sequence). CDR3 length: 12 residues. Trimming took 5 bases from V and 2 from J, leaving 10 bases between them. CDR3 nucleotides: TGCAGTGCTGCGGGACAAGCCTACGAGCAGTACTTC. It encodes CSAAGQAYEQYF.

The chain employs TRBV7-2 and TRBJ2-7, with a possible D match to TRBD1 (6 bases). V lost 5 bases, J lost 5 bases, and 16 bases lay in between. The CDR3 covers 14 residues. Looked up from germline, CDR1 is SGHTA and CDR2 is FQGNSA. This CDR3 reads CASSRGGTSNEQYF. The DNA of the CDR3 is TGTGCCAGCAGCAGGGGTGGGACATCCAACGAGCAGTACTTC.

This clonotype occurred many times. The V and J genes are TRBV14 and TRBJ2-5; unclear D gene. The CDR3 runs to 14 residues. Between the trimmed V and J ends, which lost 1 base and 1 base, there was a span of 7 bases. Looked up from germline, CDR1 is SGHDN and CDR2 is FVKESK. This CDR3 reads CASSQVAFQETQYF. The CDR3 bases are TGTGCCAGCAGCCAAGTGGCCTTCCAAGAGACCCAGTACTTC.

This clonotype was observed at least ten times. The CDR3 spells CASSFGYTDTQYF. The CDR3 nucleotides read TGTGCCAGCAGCTTCGGGTACACAGATACGCAGTATTTT. The chain links TRBV5-6 to TRBJ2-3; no reliable D call. CDR3 length: 13 residues. V shed 2 bases and J shed 2 bases, with 6 bases lying between them. The germline CDR1 and CDR2 sequences are SGHDT and YYEEEE.

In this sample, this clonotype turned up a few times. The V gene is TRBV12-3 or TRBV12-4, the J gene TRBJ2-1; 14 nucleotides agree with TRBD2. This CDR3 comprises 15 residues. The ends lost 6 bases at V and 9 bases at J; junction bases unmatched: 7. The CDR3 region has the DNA TGTGCCAGCAGCCAAGGACTAGCGGGAGGCGTTGAGCAGTTCTTC. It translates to CASSQGLAGGVEQFF.